The rows below give T cell receptor beta chains drawn from one sample of a study of T cells after posttransplantation cyclophosphamide. Sequenced by immunoSEQ multiplex PCR; TCRdb stores in-frame clones only, minus some. The sample consists of tens of thousands of clones, 94% of them appearing once. The sample comprised PBMCs. The receptors shown here come from a woman in her 30s in good health and a related stem cell transplant donor. Each CDR3 is given with its conserved first and last residue. The D gene is left open where the match is weak. For some rows the clone size is stated as once, few or many, or as a class when expanded; others skip it.

j_call d_call v_call clone_size cdr3_aa cdr3_nt
TRBJ1-5 TRBD1 TRBV7-9 - CASSLSGQGNQPQHF TGTGCCAGCAGCCTCTCTGGACAGGGGAATCAGCCCCAGCATTTT
TRBJ1-1 TRBD1 TRBV7-9 - CASSEGQGWIGGTEAFF TGTGCCAGCAGCGAGGGACAGGGATGGATCGGGGGCACTGAAGCTTTCTTT
TRBJ2-7 TRBD1 TRBV4-3 - CASSQDPGQGWYEQYF TGCGCCAGCAGCCAAGATCCAGGACAGGGGTGGTACGAGCAGTACTTC
TRBJ1-5 TRBD1 TRBV30 - CAWSADRGGDNQPQHF TGTGCCTGGAGTGCCGACAGGGGTGGGGACAATCAGCCCCAGCATTTT
TRBJ1-1 - TRBV7-8 once CASSLGAGMNTEAFF TGTGCCAGCAGCTTAGGGGCGGGAATGAACACTGAAGCTTTCTTT
TRBJ1-1 - TRBV6-6 once CASSLQGGDNTEAFF TGTGCCAGCAGTCTCCAAGGGGGTGATAACACTGAAGCTTTCTTT
TRBJ1-2 TRBD1 TRBV19 - CASSIFPETGGLDGYTF TGTGCCAGTAGTATCTTCCCCGAGACAGGGGGCCTCGATGGCTACACCTTC
TRBJ2-7 TRBD2 TRBV2 - CASRGGTSRGGEQYF TGTGCCAGCAGGGGAGGGACTAGTCGGGGAGGCGAGCAGTACTTC
TRBJ1-2 TRBD1 TRBV6-6 - CASSYSQGAEFYGYTF TGTGCCAGCAGTTACTCCCAGGGGGCAGAGTTCTATGGCTACACCTTC
TRBJ1-6 - TRBV4-3 - CASSPRLDIRTPLHF TGCGCCAGCAGCCCGAGGTTGGATATTAGGACACCCCTCCACTTT
TRBJ2-7 TRBD2 TRBV10-1 - CASSEDPGRAYCEQYF TGCGCCAGCAGTGAGGATCCGGGGAGGGCATATTGCGAGCAGTACTTC
TRBJ2-5 TRBD2 TRBV5-1 - CASSLVLAGIQETQYF TGCGCCAGCAGCTTGGTCCTAGCGGGGATTCAAGAGACCCAGTACTTC
TRBJ2-3 TRBD2 TRBV19 - CASSLGPSGGITDTQYF TGTGCCAGTAGCCTCGGCCCTAGCGGGGGGATTACAGATACGCAGTATTTT
TRBJ1-2 - TRBV5-4 many CASSPQRLYGYTF TGTGCCAGCAGCCCCCAGAGACTCTATGGCTACACCTTC
TRBJ1-1 TRBD1 TRBV6-6 - CASSYHNRGQGTEAFF TGTGCCAGCAGTTACCATAACAGGGGCCAGGGCACTGAAGCTTTCTTT
TRBJ2-7 TRBD1 TRBV5-1 - CASSLARQGVDEQYF TGCGCCAGCAGCTTGGCGCGGCAGGGGGTCGACGAGCAGTACTTC
TRBJ1-3 TRBD1 TRBV4-1 - CASSQQDRGASGNTIYF TGCGCCAGCAGCCAACAGGACAGGGGGGCCTCTGGAAACACCATATATTTT
TRBJ1-2 TRBD1 TRBV12-5 few CASAPTTGDGYTF TGTGCTAGTGCCCCAACGACAGGGGATGGCTACACCTTC
TRBJ1-5 TRBD1 TRBV6-1 - CASMPRQGAFQPQHF TGTGCCAGCATGCCCCGACAGGGGGCTTTTCAGCCCCAGCATTTT
TRBJ2-7 - TRBV6-5 - CASSLDSPYEQYF TGTGCCAGCAGCCTCGACAGTCCCTACGAGCAGTACTTC
TRBJ2-5 TRBD2 TRBV5-4 - CASSLGTMGETQYF TGTGCCAGCAGCCTAGGGACTATGGGAGAGACCCAGTACTTC
TRBJ2-3 - TRBV4-1 - CASSQDQARADTQYF TGCGCCAGCAGCCAAGATCAGGCGCGGGCAGATACGCAGTATTTT
TRBJ2-1 TRBD2 TRBV6-4 once CASSEAGTSGYNEQFF TGTGCCAGCAGTGAAGCCGGGACTAGCGGCTACAATGAGCAGTTCTTC
TRBJ1-5 TRBD1 TRBV19 - CASRSMDRGLRNNQPQHF TGTGCCAGTAGGAGTATGGACAGGGGGCTTAGGAACAATCAGCCCCAGCATTTT
TRBJ1-1 - TRBV7-8 - CASSWQGNTEAFF TGTGCCAGCAGCTGGCAGGGGAACACTGAAGCTTTCTTT
TRBJ1-2 - TRBV29-1 - CSVVRAGSYGYTF TGCAGCGTTGTGAGGGCAGGAAGCTATGGCTACACCTTC
TRBJ1-6 - TRBV7-2 - CASSTGNSPLHF TGTGCCAGCAGCACCGGTAATTCACCCCTCCACTTT
TRBJ2-2 - TRBV7-3 - CASSLTRDTATNTGELFF TGTGCCAGCAGCTTAACAAGGGACACCGCAACGAACACCGGGGAGCTGTTTTTT
TRBJ2-4 - TRBV5-1 - CASSFNRAENIQYF TGCGCCAGCAGCTTCAACAGGGCGGAAAACATTCAGTACTTC
TRBJ2-7 TRBD1 TRBV10-3 - CAIRTGTGQHEQYF TGTGCCATCAGAACCGGGACAGGGCAGCACGAGCAGTACTTC
TRBJ1-1 - TRBV7-3 once CASSAYRVPNTEAFF TGTGCCAGCAGCGCATACAGGGTCCCAAACACTGAAGCTTTCTTT
TRBJ2-7 - TRBV5-4 - CASSSASGVEQYF TGTGCCAGCAGCTCGGCATCAGGGGTCGAGCAGTACTTC
TRBJ2-3 TRBD1 TRBV4-2 - CASSQDPVGQGGPDTQYF TGTGCCAGCAGCCAAGACCCTGTCGGACAGGGGGGGCCAGATACGCAGTATTTT
TRBJ2-5 - TRBV2 - CASGVDSQETQYF TGTGCCAGCGGGGTAGACAGCCAAGAGACCCAGTACTTC
TRBJ1-3 - TRBV6-5 - CASRPERLGNTIYF TGTGCCAGCAGACCCGAGCGGCTTGGAAACACCATATATTTT
TRBJ1-2 TRBD1 TRBV7-9 once CASSLSGQTNYGYTF TGTGCCAGCAGCTTATCGGGACAGACTAACTATGGCTACACCTTC
TRBJ2-1 TRBD1 TRBV7-2 - CASSYSGGVSYNEQFF TGTGCCAGCAGCTACTCAGGGGGCGTGAGCTACAATGAGCAGTTCTTC
TRBJ1-5 - TRBV7-9 - CASSRQSNQPQHF TGTGCCAGCAGCCGACAGAGCAATCAGCCCCAGCATTTT
TRBJ2-4 TRBD1 TRBV6-1 once CASSEYKTGNKNIQYF TGTGCCAGCAGTGAATATAAGACAGGGAACAAAAACATTCAGTACTTC
TRBJ1-1 - TRBV19 - CASSIHSNTEAFF TGTGCCAGTAGTATTCATTCGAACACTGAAGCTTTCTTT
TRBJ1-3 TRBD1 TRBV15 many CATSRAIRTGNSGNTIYF TGTGCCACCAGCAGAGCTATTCGGACAGGCAACTCTGGAAACACCATATATTTT
TRBJ2-5 - TRBV12-5 - CASGLVGETQYF TGTGCTAGTGGTTTGGTCGGGGAGACCCAGTACTTC
TRBJ2-1 TRBD2 TRBV4-2 - CASSQDPSGVSDEQFF TGTGCCAGCAGCCAAGATCCTAGCGGGGTGTCGGATGAGCAGTTCTTC
TRBJ1-1 - TRBV4-3 - CASSQDGARKAFF TGCGCCAGCAGCCAAGATGGGGCAAGAAAAGCTTTCTTT
TRBJ2-3 TRBD2 TRBV9 once CASSERGGQSTDTQYF TGTGCCAGCAGCGAGCGGGGGGGCCAGAGCACAGATACGCAGTATTTT
TRBJ2-7 TRBD1 TRBV19 - CASSMTGGNEQYF TGTGCCAGTAGTATGACAGGGGGCAACGAGCAGTACTTC
TRBJ2-1 - TRBV7-8 - CASVQGAYNEQFF TGTGCCAGCGTACAGGGAGCCTACAATGAGCAGTTCTTC
TRBJ1-2 - TRBV4-3 - CASSQDRAGLLGYTF TGCGCCAGCAGCCAAGATCGGGCAGGGCTCTTGGGCTACACCTTC